Presented here are 14 T cell receptor beta chains from one specimen sequenced in a study of cytomegalovirus exposure and HLA in healthy donors. The primer mix had 60 Vbeta and 13 Jbeta primers. Sequenced by immunoSEQ multiplex PCR; TCRdb stores in-frame clones only, minus some. The data contain under 150,000 clones, around 85% of them seen just once; the ten biggest clones take up roughly 1.7%. The sample was PBMCs. These receptor sequences come from a boy aged 10-17 years in good health and CMV-seronegative.

The rearrangement uses TRBV10-2 and TRBJ2-7; 8 positions match TRBD2. The CDR3 covers 15 residues. V dropped 10 bases and J dropped 0; count of bases not matched to a gene: 11. Looked up from germline, CDR1 is WSHSY and CDR2 is SAAADI. CDR3 DNA sequence: TGCGCCACCATGGGAGCTAGCGGGCCCTCCTACGAGCAGTACTTC. It is translated as CATMGASGPSYEQYF.

V and J are TRBV11-2 and TRBJ1-2; D is unresolved. The CDR3 runs to 15 residues. CDR1 and CDR2 (germline): SGHAT, FQNNGV. Trimming removed 5 bases at V and 7 bases at J, with 20 bases between. Here the CDR3 DNA reads TGTGCCAGCAGCCCAGGCGTTAGCGTCCCAGGTGGCTACACCTTC. Protein sequence: CASSPGVSVPGGYTF.

This chain links TRBV6-6 with TRBJ2-4; possible D gene TRBD1, 5 bases. V lost 4 bases and J 8 bases, leaving 12 bases between the germline ends. The CDR3 is 13 residues long. The germline V gene has CDR1 MNHNY and CDR2 SVGAGI (reference sequence). The CDR3 DNA reads as TGTGCCAGCAGTTTGATACAGGTAGACATTCAGTACTTC. The encoded protein is CASSLIQVDIQYF.

The CDR3 bases are TGTGCCAGCAGCTCGCCCGGCGGGGGGGACGAGCAGTACTTC. Translation: CASSSPGGGDEQYF. The V gene is TRBV13, the J gene TRBJ2-5; 9 nucleotides agree with TRBD2. The DNA matches TRBJ2-7 better at its end, which makes the J call doubtful. Germline loops: CDR1 PRHDT, CDR2 FYEKMQ (reference sequence). This CDR3 is built from 14 residues.

The V call is TRBV6-1, the J call TRBJ1-5; D is ambiguous. Looked up from germline, CDR1 is MNHNS and CDR2 is SASEGT. The CDR3 contains 13 residues. Trimming removed 6 bases from V and 3 bases from J, with 9 bases in between. CDR3 loop: CASRQVNNQPQHF. The CDR3 DNA sequence: TGTGCCAGCAGGCAGGTAAACAATCAGCCCCAGCATTTT.

The chain uses TRBV5-4 and TRBJ2-3; 16 positions agree with TRBD2. CDR1 is SGHNT and CDR2 is YYREEE in the germline V gene (reference sequence). With V trimmed by 4 bases and J by 1 base, 9 bases remained unmatched. This CDR3 comprises 19 residues. The CDR3 DNA reads as TGTGCCAGCAGCGCCGGGACTAGCGGGGGGGCTCGTCGCACAGATACGCAGTATTTT. Amino acids: CASSAGTSGGARRTDTQYF. Drawing the rest from reference TRBV5-4 and TRBJ2-3, the complete variable domain is ETGVTQSPTHLIKTRGQQVTLRCSSQSGHNTVSWYQQALGQGPQFIFQYYREEENGRGNFPPRFSGLQFPNYSSELNVNALELDDSALYLCASSAGTSGGARRTDTQYFGPGTRLTVL.

This clone was picked up a small number of times. The V and J genes are TRBV5-4 and TRBJ1-6, with no clear D. The CDR3 is 15 amino acids. V dropped 4 bases and J dropped 6 bases, with 14 bases sitting between them. Germline values: CDR1 SGHNT, CDR2 YYREEE (reference sequence). The CDR3 sequence is CASSEASLVNSPLHF. The CDR3 region has the DNA TGTGCCAGCAGCGAGGCCAGCCTGGTTAATTCACCCCTCCACTTT.

The chain joins TRBV7-3 to TRBJ2-1; unclear D gene. CDR3 length equals 12 residues. Per germline, CDR1 SGHTA and CDR2 FQGTGA. Trimming stripped 6 bases from V and 7 bases from J, with 10 bases between. Here the CDR3 DNA reads TGTGCCAGCAGTTTCGACGGGAATGAGCAGTTCTTC. It yields the protein CASSFDGNEQFF.

The chain has TRBV6-1 and TRBJ1-5, with D maybe TRBD1 (5 bases). The length of the CDR3 is 14 residues. Deletions cut 7 bases from V and 6 bases from J, with 16 bases between. CDR1 MNHNS and CDR2 SASEGT come from the germline V gene. CDR3 in amino acids: CASMDAGKGQPQHF. In nucleotides, the CDR3 is TGTGCCAGCATGGATGCAGGGAAGGGTCAGCCCCAGCATTTT.

The chain carries TRBV6-6 and TRBJ2-1; 7 nucleotides match TRBD2. This CDR3 is built from 15 residues. CDR1 MNHNY and CDR2 SVGAGI come from the germline V gene (reference sequence). The ends lost 2 bases at V and 5 bases at J; junction bases unmatched: 6. This chain's CDR3 is CASSYESGVHNEQFF. As DNA, the CDR3 is TGTGCCAGCAGTTACGAGAGCGGGGTCCACAATGAGCAGTTCTTC.

The chain couples TRBV6-7 to TRBJ2-3; 14 positions match TRBD2. TRBV6-7 is annotated as an ORF whose role is uncertain. CDR3 length: 19 residues. The V gene end was trimmed by 5 bases and the J gene end by 1 base; junction bases not matched to a gene: 11. The chain's CDR3 is CASSETSGTSGGCTDTQYF. The CDR3 region has the DNA TGTGCCAGCAGTGAAACCTCCGGGACTAGCGGGGGTTGCACAGATACGCAGTATTTT.

The chain employs TRBV11-2 and TRBJ2-2; no clear D. CDR1 is SGHAT and CDR2 is FQNNGV in the germline V gene. The V end was cut by 1 base, the J end by 5 bases, with 5 bases between. The CDR3 has 13 residues. The CDR3 DNA reads TGTGCCAGCAGCTTAGTATATACCGGGGAGCTGTTTTTT. Translating gives CASSLVYTGELFF. The full variable domain, with the rest looked up from reference TRBV11-2 and TRBJ2-2, is EAGVAQSPRYKIIEKRQSVAFWCNPISGHATLYWYQQILGQGPKLLIQFQNNGVVDDSQLPKDRFSAERLKGVDSTLKIQPAKLEDSAVYLCASSLVYTGELFFGEGSRLTVL.

The CDR3 DNA reads TGTGCCAGCAGCTTAGTTACGGGGGCTGGAAACACCATATATTTT. Its protein is CASSLVTGAGNTIYF. V is TRBV7-6 and J is TRBJ1-3, with TRBD1 as a possible D gene (5 bases). Germline V lookup: CDR1 SGHVS, CDR2 FNYEAQ. The CDR3 has 15 amino acids. V was cut by 1 base and J by 2 bases, with 9 bases left in between. The whole variable domain, filled in from reference TRBV7-6 and TRBJ1-3, reads GAGVSQSPRYKVTKRGQDVALRCDPISGHVSLYWYRQALGQGPEFLTYFNYEAQQDKSGLPNDRFSAERPEGSISTLTIQRTEQRDSAMYRCASSLVTGAGNTIYFGEGSWLTVV.

This chain uses TRBV30 with TRBJ1-3; 8 nucleotides line up with TRBD1. Germline V CDR1 and CDR2: GTSNPN, SVGIG (reference sequence). The V and J ends lost 0 bases and 2 bases, in that order; junction bases with no gene match: 3. This CDR3 has 15 amino acids. This CDR3 is CAWSVRQGTGNTIYF. The DNA for the CDR3 is TGTGCCTGGAGTGTACGACAGGGGACTGGAAACACCATATATTTT.